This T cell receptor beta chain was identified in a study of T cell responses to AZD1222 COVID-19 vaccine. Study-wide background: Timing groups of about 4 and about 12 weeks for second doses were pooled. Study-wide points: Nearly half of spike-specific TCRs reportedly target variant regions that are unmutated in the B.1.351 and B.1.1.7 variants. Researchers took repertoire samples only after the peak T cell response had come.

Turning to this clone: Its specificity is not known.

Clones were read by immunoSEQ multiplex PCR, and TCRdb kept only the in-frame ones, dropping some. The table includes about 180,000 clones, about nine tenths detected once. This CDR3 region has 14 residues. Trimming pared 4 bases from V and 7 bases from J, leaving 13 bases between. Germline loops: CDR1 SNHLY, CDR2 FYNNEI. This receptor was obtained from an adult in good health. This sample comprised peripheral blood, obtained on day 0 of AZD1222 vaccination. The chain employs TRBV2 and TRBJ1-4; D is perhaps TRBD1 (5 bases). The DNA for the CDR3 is TGTGCCAGCAGTGTGGGGGGTCTGGGTGAAAAACTGTTTTTT. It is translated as CASSVGGLGEKLFF.